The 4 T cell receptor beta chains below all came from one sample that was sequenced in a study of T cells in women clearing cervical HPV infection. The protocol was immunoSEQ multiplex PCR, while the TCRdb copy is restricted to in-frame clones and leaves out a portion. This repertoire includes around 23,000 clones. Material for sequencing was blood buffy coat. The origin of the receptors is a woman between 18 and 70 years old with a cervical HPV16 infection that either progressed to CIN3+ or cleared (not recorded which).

The CDR3 DNA, read in part, is TGTGCCAGCAGTGAACTAGCGGGAGGGCCCCAAGAGACC. Residues: CASSELAGGPQET. The full CDR3 sequence reads CASSELAGGPQETQYF. The chain is built from TRBV6-1 and TRBJ2-5; 12 bases are shared with TRBD2. The read ends 3 residues early relative to the CDR3; the germline J gene fills the gap. In germline, CDR1 is MNHNS, CDR2 SASEGT. The CDR3 is 16 amino acids. Trimming removed 2 bases from V and 1 base from J; junction bases left unmatched: 2.

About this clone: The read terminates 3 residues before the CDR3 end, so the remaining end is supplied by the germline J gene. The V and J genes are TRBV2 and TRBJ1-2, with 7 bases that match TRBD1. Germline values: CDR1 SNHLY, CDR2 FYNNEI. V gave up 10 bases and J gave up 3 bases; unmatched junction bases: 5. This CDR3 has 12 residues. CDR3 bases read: TGTGCCATCCCGGGACAGTACTATGGC. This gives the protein CAIPGQYYG. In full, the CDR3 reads CAIPGQYYGYTF.

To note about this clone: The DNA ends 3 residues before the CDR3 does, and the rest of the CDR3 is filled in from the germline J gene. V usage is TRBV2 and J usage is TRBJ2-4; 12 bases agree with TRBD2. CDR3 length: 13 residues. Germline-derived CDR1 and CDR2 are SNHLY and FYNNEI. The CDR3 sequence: CASSVLAGGRQYF. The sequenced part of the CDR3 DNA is TGTGCCAGCAGCGTACTAGCGGGGGGTCGT.

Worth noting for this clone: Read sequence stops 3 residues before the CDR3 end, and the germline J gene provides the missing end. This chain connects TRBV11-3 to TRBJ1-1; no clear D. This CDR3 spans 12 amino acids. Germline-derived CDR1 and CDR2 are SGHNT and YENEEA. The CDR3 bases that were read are TGTGCCAGCAGCTTAGTTGGAGGGGAA. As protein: CASSLVGGE. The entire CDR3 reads CASSLVGGEAFF.